A selection of T cell receptor beta chains follows, all from one sample in a study of identical twins. One entry per CDR3 protein, called by TCRdb with MiXCR from the 5' RACE reads. Of about 790,000 distinct CDR3 sequences listed, about 20% are singletons. Separately, the same data were catalogued under a study of T cells expressing NK-cell markers.

Sequenced input: PBMCs. The receptor set was obtained from a woman aged 18-29 years in good health. Both conserved end residues are part of each CDR3. Each record gives: D gene, V gene, clone size, J gene, CDR3 protein, CDR3 DNA. The D gene is left open where the match is weak. Clone sizes are given selectively: once, few, many, or a class where the clone is expanded.

.	TRBV5-1	few	TRBJ2-7	CASSFSWATYEQYF	TGCGCCAGCAGCTTTTCCTGGGCCACCTACGAGCAGTACTTC
.	TRBV27	.	TRBJ1-1	CASSSDRYEAFF	TGTGCCAGCAGTTCCGACAGATATGAAGCTTTCTTT
.	TRBV12-3/TRBV12-4	few	TRBJ2-7	CASNPSGRSSYEQYF	TGTGCCAGCAATCCATCGGGGCGGTCCTCCTACGAGCAGTACTTC
TRBD1	TRBV12-3/TRBV12-4	few	TRBJ1-1	CASSYRQGEGTEAFF	TGTGCCAGCAGTTACCGACAGGGGGAGGGGACTGAAGCTTTCTTT
.	TRBV13	.	TRBJ2-1	CASSFTNSGEQFF	TGTGCCAGCAGCTTTACCAATAGCGGCGAGCAGTTCTTC
.	TRBV7-9	few	TRBJ1-1	CASSLVGGDEAFF	TGTGCCAGCAGCTTAGTCGGTGGTGACGAAGCTTTCTTT
.	TRBV5-1	few	TRBJ2-1	CASSFIGTQQFF	TGCGCCAGCAGCTTCATCGGGACTCAGCAGTTCTTC
TRBD1	TRBV5-1	.	TRBJ2-7	CASSLSTTTGAYEQYF	TGCGCCAGCAGCTTGTCCACCACGACAGGGGCTTATGAGCAGTACTTC
.	TRBV3-1	.	TRBJ2-7	CASSRKRSSEQYF	TGTGCCAGCAGCCGAAAAAGGAGCTCCGAGCAGTACTTC
.	TRBV24-1	.	TRBJ2-2	CATSDPDQNTGELFF	TGTGCCACCAGTGACCCCGACCAAAACACCGGGGAGCTGTTTTTT
TRBD1	TRBV5-1	.	TRBJ2-3	CASSLDGQGARTQYF	TGCGCCAGCAGCTTGGACGGACAGGGGGCGAGGACGCAGTATTTT
.	TRBV20-1	.	TRBJ2-2	CSGRTANTGELFF	TGCAGTGGTCGGACAGCGAACACCGGGGAGCTGTTTTTT
TRBD1	TRBV5-1	few	TRBJ2-7	CASSRRQGTSYEQYF	TGCGCCAGCAGCCGGAGACAGGGAACATCCTACGAGCAGTACTTC